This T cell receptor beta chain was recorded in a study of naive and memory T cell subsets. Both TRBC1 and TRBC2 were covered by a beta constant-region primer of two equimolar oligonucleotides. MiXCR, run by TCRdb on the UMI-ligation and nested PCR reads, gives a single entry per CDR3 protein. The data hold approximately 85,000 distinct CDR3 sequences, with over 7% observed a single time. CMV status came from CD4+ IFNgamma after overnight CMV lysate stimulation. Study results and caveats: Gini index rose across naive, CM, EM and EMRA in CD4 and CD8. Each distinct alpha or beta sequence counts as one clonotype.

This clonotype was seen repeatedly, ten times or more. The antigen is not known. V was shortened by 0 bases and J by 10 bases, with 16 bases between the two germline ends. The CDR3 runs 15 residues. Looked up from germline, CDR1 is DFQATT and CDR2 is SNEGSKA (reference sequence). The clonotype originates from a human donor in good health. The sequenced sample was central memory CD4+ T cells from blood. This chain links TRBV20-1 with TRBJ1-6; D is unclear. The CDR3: CSARDWADVRSPLHF. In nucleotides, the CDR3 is TGCAGTGCTAGAGATTGGGCTGACGTACGATCACCCCTCCACTTT.